This TCR beta chain was observed in a study of radiation and T cells in renal cell carcinoma. Germline CDR1 LGHNA, CDR2 YNFKEQ. This CDR3 region has 18 residues. J gave up 2 bases and V 0 bases, and 6 bases lay outside the gene matches. Noted time point: blood 4 weeks post-SBRT, at nephrectomy. Treatment noted: 15 Gy SBRT to primary tumor, nephrectomy 4 weeks later. Nephrectomy followed 15 Gy stereotactic body radiation by 4 weeks. Blood was sampled at baseline, 2 weeks and 4 weeks after SBRT. The tumor was a clear cell renal cell carcinoma. Regarding this clone: Its matching antigen is unknown.

Whole-study results and caveats: From baseline, blood top tumor clonotypes peaked at 2 weeks post-radiation.

Assay used: immunoSEQ multiplex PCR; TCRdb lists only in-frame clones, some missing. The table includes over 60,000 clones, roughly 83% detected once. The sequence was collected from a woman aged 55-75 years with renal cell carcinoma. The V gene is TRBV4-2, the J gene TRBJ2-1, with 11 bases lining up with TRBD2. The material sequenced was blood, taken from a patient whose treatment included radiotherapy and nephrectomy. DNA of the CDR3: TGTGCCAGCAGCCAAGATGGTTTAGCGGGGGGGCCCTACAATGAGCAGTTCTTC. It is translated as CASSQDGLAGGPYNEQFF.